Listed here are 3 T cell receptor beta chains from one sample, sequenced in a study of T cell changes during pregnancy in multiple sclerosis. Repertoires were generated with immunoSEQ multiplex PCR, while TCRdb's copy carries only in-frame clones and drops some. The sample gives tens of thousands of clones, 90% of which show up once; roughly 0.45% is in the top ten. The sequencing here drew on CD4+ T cells from peripheral blood mononuclear cells, taken in the second trimester of pregnancy. The origin of the receptors is a female donor in good health, enrolled as a control in a pregnancy study.

This rearrangement joins TRBV11-3 to TRBJ1-4; 7 nucleotides match TRBD1. The CDR3 is made up of 16 amino acids. CDR1 and CDR2 from the germline V gene are SGHNT and YENEEA. The trim removed 1 base at V and 6 bases at J, leaving 8 bases unmatched. The CDR3 reads CASSLGTGTVDEKLFF. The CDR3 nucleotides read TGTGCCAGCAGCTTAGGGACCGGGACAGTGGATGAAAAACTGTTTTTT.

A single count supports this clone. The V and J genes are TRBV5-1 and TRBJ2-1, with TRBD2 matching over 14 bases. CDR1 is SGHRS and CDR2 is YFSETQ in the germline V gene. This CDR3 spans 16 amino acids. J was trimmed by 8 bases and V by 4 bases; bases with no gene match: 8. CDR3 nucleotides: TGCGCCAGCAGCAAAGAGGGACTAGCGGGAGTGGATGAGCAGTTCTTC. It is translated as CASSKEGLAGVDEQFF.

The chain has TRBV30 and TRBJ1-4; possibly TRBD1 for D (5 bases). The CDR3 spans 13 residues. Trimming cost V 0 bases and J 8 bases, with 10 bases left between them. The germline V gene encodes CDR1 GTSNPN and CDR2 SVGIG (reference sequence). This CDR3 reads CAWSVPGGEKLFF. The CDR3 coding sequence is TGTGCCTGGAGTGTACCGGGGGGGGAAAAACTGTTTTTT. Drawing the rest from reference TRBV30 and TRBJ1-4, the complete variable domain is SQTIHQWPATLVQPVGSPLSLECTVEGTSNPNLYWYRQAAGRGLQLLFYSVGIGQISSEVPQNLSASRPQDRQFILSSKKLLLSDSGFYLCAWSVPGGEKLFFGSGTQLSVL.